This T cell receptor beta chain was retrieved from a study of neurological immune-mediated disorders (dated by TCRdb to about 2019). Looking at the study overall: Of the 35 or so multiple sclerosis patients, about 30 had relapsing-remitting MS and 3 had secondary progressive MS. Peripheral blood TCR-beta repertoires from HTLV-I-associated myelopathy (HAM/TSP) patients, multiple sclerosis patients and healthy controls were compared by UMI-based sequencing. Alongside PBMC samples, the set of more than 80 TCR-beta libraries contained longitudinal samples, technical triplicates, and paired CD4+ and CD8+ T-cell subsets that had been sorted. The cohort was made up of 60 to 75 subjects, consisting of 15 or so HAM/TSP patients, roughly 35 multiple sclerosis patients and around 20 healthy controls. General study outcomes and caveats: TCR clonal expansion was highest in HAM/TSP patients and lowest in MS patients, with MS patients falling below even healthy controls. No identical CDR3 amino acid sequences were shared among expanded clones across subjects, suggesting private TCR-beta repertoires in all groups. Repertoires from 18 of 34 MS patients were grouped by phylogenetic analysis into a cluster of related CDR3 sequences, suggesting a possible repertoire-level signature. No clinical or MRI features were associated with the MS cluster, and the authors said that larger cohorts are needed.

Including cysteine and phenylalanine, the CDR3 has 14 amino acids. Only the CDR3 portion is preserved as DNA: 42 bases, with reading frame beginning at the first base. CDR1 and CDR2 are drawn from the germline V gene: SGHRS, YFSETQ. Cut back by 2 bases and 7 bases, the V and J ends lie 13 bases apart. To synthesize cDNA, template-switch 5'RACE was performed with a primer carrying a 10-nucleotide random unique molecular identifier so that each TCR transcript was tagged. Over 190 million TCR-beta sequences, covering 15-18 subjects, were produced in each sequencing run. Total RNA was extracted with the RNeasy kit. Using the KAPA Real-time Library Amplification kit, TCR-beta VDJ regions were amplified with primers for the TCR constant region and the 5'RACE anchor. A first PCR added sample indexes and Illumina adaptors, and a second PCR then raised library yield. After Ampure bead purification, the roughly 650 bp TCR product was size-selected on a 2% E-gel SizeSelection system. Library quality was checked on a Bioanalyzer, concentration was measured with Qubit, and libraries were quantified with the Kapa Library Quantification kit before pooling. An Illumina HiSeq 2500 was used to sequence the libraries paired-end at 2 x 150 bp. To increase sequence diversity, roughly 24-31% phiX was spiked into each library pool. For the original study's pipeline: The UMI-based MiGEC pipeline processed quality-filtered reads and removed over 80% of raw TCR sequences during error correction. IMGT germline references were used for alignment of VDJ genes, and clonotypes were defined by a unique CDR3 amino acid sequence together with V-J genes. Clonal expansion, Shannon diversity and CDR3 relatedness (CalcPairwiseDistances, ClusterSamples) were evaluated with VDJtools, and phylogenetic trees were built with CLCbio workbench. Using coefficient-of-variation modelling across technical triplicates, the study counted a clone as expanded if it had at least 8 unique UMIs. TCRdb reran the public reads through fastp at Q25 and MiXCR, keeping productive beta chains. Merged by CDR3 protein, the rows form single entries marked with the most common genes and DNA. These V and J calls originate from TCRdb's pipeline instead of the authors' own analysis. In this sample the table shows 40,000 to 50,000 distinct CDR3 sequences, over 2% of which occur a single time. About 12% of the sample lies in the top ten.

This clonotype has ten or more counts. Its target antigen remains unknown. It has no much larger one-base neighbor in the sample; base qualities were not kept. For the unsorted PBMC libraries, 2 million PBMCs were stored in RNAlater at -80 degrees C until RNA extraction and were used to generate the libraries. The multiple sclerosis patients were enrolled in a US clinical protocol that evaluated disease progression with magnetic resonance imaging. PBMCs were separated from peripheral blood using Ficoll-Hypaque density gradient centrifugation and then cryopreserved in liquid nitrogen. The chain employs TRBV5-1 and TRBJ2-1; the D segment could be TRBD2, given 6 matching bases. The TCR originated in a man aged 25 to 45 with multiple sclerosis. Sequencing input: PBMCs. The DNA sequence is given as TGCGCCAGCAGCTTAGGCGGGGAAGGTAATGAGCAGTTCTTC. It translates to CASSLGGEGNEQFF. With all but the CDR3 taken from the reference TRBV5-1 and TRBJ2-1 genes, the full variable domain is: KAGVTQTPRYLIKTRGQQVTLSCSPISGHRSVSWYQQTPGQGLQFLFEYFSETQRNKGNFPGRFSGRQFSNSRSEMNVSTLELGDSALYLCASSLGGEGNEQFFGPGTRLTVL.